This TCR beta chain was recovered during a study of shared clonotypes between healthy human individuals. Background on the study: Aged between 18 and 49, the donors were a couple of women and a few men. Study-wide results and caveats: Memory subsets generally showed lower estimated richness than naive subsets.

The CDR3 is 15 residues long. The V end was cut by 7 bases, the J end by 4 bases, with 17 bases between. Germline values: CDR1 MDHEN, CDR2 SYDVKM. Authors' data handling: ImmunoSEQ sequences covered only the junction and lacked quality scores; filtering therefore differed. The protocol was immunoSEQ multiplex PCR, while the TCRdb copy is restricted to in-frame clones and leaves out a portion. V, J and clone size were drawn from that table, and D and trimming were deduced from the DNA. The sample yields some 2.1 million clones, approximately 95% seen once. Details on this clone: The antigen is not known.

Terminally differentiated effector memory CD45RA+ cells were excluded by CCR7 positive selection of CD45RO-negative cells. This receptor was taken from a young man in good health. The chain is built from TRBV28 and TRBJ1-5, with a weak D call TRBD1 (5 bases). Material for sequencing was naive CD8+ T cells sorted from blood. CDR3 amino acids: CASIYERWGNQPQHF. CDR3 coding DNA: TGTGCCAGCATTTATGAACGTTGGGGGAATCAGCCCCAGCATTTT.